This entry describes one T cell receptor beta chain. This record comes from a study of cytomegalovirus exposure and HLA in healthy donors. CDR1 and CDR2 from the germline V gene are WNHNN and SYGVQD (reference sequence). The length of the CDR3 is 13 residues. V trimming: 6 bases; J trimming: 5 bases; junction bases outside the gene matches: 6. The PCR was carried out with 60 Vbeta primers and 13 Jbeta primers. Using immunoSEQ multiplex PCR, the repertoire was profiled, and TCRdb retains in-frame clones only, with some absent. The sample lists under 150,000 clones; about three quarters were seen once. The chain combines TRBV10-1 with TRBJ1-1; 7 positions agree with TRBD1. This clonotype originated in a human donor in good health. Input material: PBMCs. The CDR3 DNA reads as TGCGCCAGCAGAGACAGGGTTGGGACTGAAGCTTTCTTT. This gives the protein CASRDRVGTEAFF.